These 2 T cell receptor beta chains came from one sample sequenced in a study of CD8 T cells in Susac syndrome. With random hexamers, reverse transcription was performed on about 0.5 to 1 ug of RNA. MiXCR was run by TCRdb on the immunoSEQ multiplex PCR reads, yielding one entry per CDR3 protein. The sample has about 400,000 distinct CDR3 sequences, more than 80% seen once. The sample taken for sequencing was CD8+ T cells from PBMCs. These receptors were collected from a human donor with multiple sclerosis.

The V call is TRBV6-2 or TRBV6-3, the J call TRBJ2-1; 8 nucleotides match TRBD2. The ends lost 2 bases at V and 0 bases at J; junction bases unmatched: 6. CDR1 and CDR2 (germline): MNHEY, SVGEGT. The CDR3 runs to 17 residues. The CDR3 DNA is TGTGCCAGCAGTTACCCGTGGAGCGGGGGCTCCTACAATGAGCAGTTCTTC. This translates into CASSYPWSGGSYNEQFF.

The genes are TRBV5-1 and TRBJ2-7; 8 bases are a match to TRBD1. Unmatched junction bases numbered 6, after V lost 4 bases and J lost 3 bases. This CDR3 contains 14 residues. The germline gives CDR1 SGHRS, CDR2 YFSETQ. CDR3 nucleotides: TGCGCCAGCAGCCCCGGGGACAGGTTCTACGAGCAGTACTTC. Its protein is CASSPGDRFYEQYF.